A selection of T cell receptor beta chains follows, all from one sample in a study of blood T cell repertoires in COVID-19. This table comes from immunoSEQ multiplex PCR, and its TCRdb copy is limited to in-frame clones, with some not included. This sample has 120,000 or so clones; around 80% occur once, and the top ten carry 16%. Sequenced input: peripheral blood. These receptors all come from a man aged 55 to 69 with active or convalescent COVID-19. Each CDR3 is given with its conserved first and last residue. D genes are given only for firm matches. Size is stated for part of the rows, as once, few or many counts, or as a class when the clone is expanded.

j_call clone_size d_call v_call cdr3_nt cdr3_aa
TRBJ2-2 - TRBD2 TRBV9 TGTGCCAGCAGTAGATGGAGGACTAGCGAGAACACCGGGGAGCTGTTTTTT CASSRWRTSENTGELFF
TRBJ2-7 - - TRBV27 TGTGCCAGCAGTTCCCTAAGCTCCTACGAGCAGTACTTC CASSSLSSYEQYF
TRBJ2-2 - TRBD1 TRBV11-3 TGTGCCAGCAGCTACGACAGGGGCGGCACCGGGGAGCTGTTTTTT CASSYDRGGTGELFF
TRBJ1-5 - TRBD1 TRBV6-1 TGTGCCAGCAGTGACGGGACAGGGATCAAGAGCAATCAGCCCCAGCATTTT CASSDGTGIKSNQPQHF
TRBJ2-1 - TRBD2 TRBV18 TGTGCCAGCTCACCGTGGGGACAACGGACTAGCCTCGAATACAATGAGCAGTTCTTC CASSPWGQRTSLEYNEQFF
TRBJ2-7 once TRBD1 TRBV27 TGTGCCAGCAGCACGACAGGGGGCCCCTACGAGCAGTACTTC CASSTTGGPYEQYF
TRBJ2-7 - - TRBV6-5 TGTGCCAGCAGCCCCGGGGAGCGCTACGAGCAGTACTTC CASSPGERYEQYF
TRBJ2-3 - TRBD1 TRBV7-2 TGTGCCAGCAGCCCCGGGACAGGGTATGCAGATACGCAGTATTTT CASSPGTGYADTQYF
TRBJ1-1 - TRBD1 TRBV5-6 TGTGCCAGCAGCCCATTCCGATTACAGGGGTACACTGAAGCTTTCTTT CASSPFRLQGYTEAFF
TRBJ1-6 - - TRBV7-2 TGTGCCAGCAGCCCAGGGATTAATTCACCCCTCCACTTT CASSPGINSPLHF
TRBJ2-5 - - TRBV15 TGTGCCACCAGCAGAGTGTCTGAAGAGACCCAGTACTTC CATSRVSEETQYF
TRBJ2-1 - TRBD1 TRBV28 TGTGCCAGCAGTTACCGCCCAGGGACAGGGGGCCATGAGCAGTTCTTC CASSYRPGTGGHEQFF
TRBJ1-1 - - TRBV29-1 TGCAGCGTTAGTCAGGCGAACACTGAAGCTTTCTTT CSVSQANTEAFF
TRBJ2-5 - TRBD2 TRBV28 TGTGCCAGCAGCCGCCCTGTCGGGGGGGGCCAAGAGACCCAGTACTTC CASSRPVGGGQETQYF
TRBJ1-3 few - TRBV28 TGTGCCAGCAGCACCTGGAGCTCTGGAAACACCATATATTTT CASSTWSSGNTIYF
TRBJ2-7 - TRBD2 TRBV2 TGTGCCAGCAGTGAAGAGCCAGCGGGAGGGCCGTACGAGCAGTACTTC CASSEEPAGGPYEQYF
TRBJ2-7 - TRBD1 TRBV2 TGTGCCAGCAGTCAGGACAGGGGCTACGAGCAGTACTTC CASSQDRGYEQYF
TRBJ2-7 - TRBD1 TRBV7-9 TGTGCCAGCGGCAACCAGGGGGACAGCCTACACTCCTACGAGCAGTACTTC CASGNQGDSLHSYEQYF
TRBJ2-7 - - TRBV5-1 TGCGCCAGCAGCGCGGACAGTTCAGCCTACGAGCAGTACTTC CASSADSSAYEQYF
TRBJ2-3 - - TRBV4-3 TGCGCCAGCAGCCAAGGGATCAGCGCGAGCCCTACGTATACGCAGTATTTT CASSQGISASPTYTQYF